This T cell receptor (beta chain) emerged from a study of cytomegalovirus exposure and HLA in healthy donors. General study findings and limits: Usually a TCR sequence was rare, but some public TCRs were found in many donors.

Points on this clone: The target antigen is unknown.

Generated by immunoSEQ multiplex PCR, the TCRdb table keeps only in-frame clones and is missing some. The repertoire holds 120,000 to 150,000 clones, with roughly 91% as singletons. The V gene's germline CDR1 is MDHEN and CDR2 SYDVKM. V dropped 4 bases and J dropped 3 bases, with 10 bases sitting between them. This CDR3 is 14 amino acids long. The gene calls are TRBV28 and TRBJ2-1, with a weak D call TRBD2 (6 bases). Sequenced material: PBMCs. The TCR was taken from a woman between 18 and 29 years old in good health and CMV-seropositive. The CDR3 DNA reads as TGTGCCAGCAGTTCGTTGCGGGGCTACAATGAGCAGTTCTTC. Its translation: CASSSLRGYNEQFF.